This is a list of T cell receptor beta chains from one sample in a study of blood T cell repertoires in COVID-19. TCRdb's copy holds only in-frame clones and misses some; the assay was immunoSEQ multiplex PCR. The repertoire holds a few hundred thousand clones, 70% to 90% seen once, with more than 0.95% in the top ten. Sequencing used peripheral blood. These receptors all stem from a man aged 35 to 55 with acute or convalescent COVID-19. The CDR3 runs from the conserved cysteine through the conserved F or W. A D gene is named only where the DNA matches it firmly. Some rows have no size entry. The others give once, few or many, or a class for an expanded clone.

d_call | clone_size | j_call | v_call | cdr3_nt | cdr3_aa
TRBD2 | NA | TRBJ2-3 | TRBV7-2 | TGTGCCAGCAGCTTAGGACTAGCGGACCGGGATACGCAGTATTTT | CASSLGLADRDTQYF
TRBD1 | NA | TRBJ2-1 | TRBV6-1 | TGTGCCAGCAGTGAAGTCAGGGGGTCGGCGGACAATGAGCAGTTCTTC | CASSEVRGSADNEQFF
NA | NA | TRBJ2-3 | TRBV5-1 | TGCGCCAGCAGGAGGCAGAAAGATAGCACAGATACGCAGTATTTT | CASRRQKDSTDTQYF
TRBD1 | NA | TRBJ1-5 | TRBV19 | TGTGCCAGTAGGCCTTTGCTCCGGGACAGCAGGGATCAGCCCCAGCATTTT | CASRPLLRDSRDQPQHF
NA | NA | TRBJ1-1 | TRBV18 | TGTGCCAGCTCCCCTTTCGGGAGAACTGAAGCTTTCTTT | CASSPFGRTEAFF
TRBD1 | NA | TRBJ1-2 | TRBV5-4 | TGTGCCAGCAGCTTGTTTCAGGGGGACTATGGCTACACCTTC | CASSLFQGDYGYTF
NA | NA | TRBJ1-2 | TRBV9 | TGTGCCAGCACCCGAACGGGGGGCTACACCTTC | CASTRTGGYTF
NA | few | TRBJ2-7 | TRBV2 | TGTGCCAGCAGTGCCCCACAGGGAAGTTCCTCCTACGAGCAGTACTTC | CASSAPQGSSSYEQYF
TRBD1 | NA | TRBJ1-2 | TRBV7-9 | TGTGCCAGCAGCTTAGGTCAGGGGGCCTTAGGCTATGGCTACACCTTC | CASSLGQGALGYGYTF
NA | NA | TRBJ1-1 | TRBV27 | TGTGCCAGCAGTTTTGCAGGGTACACTGAAGCTTTCTTT | CASSFAGYTEAFF
TRBD1 | once | TRBJ1-4 | TRBV27 | TGTGCCAGCAGTACCCCGGGACAGGGAGAAGAGAAACTGTTTTTT | CASSTPGQGEEKLFF
TRBD1 | NA | TRBJ1-2 | TRBV9 | TGTGCCAGCAGCGTCGAGACAGGGCTGGGCGGCTACACCTTC | CASSVETGLGGYTF
NA | NA | TRBJ1-2 | TRBV7-2 | TGTGCCAGCAGCTTAGACAGGGAGCTGGATGGCTACACCTTC | CASSLDRELDGYTF
TRBD1 | NA | TRBJ1-6 | TRBV5-6 | TGTGCCAGCAGCAGGGGACAGGTCTATAATTCACCCCTCCACTTT | CASSRGQVYNSPLHF
TRBD2 | NA | TRBJ2-7 | TRBV27 | TGTGCCAGCAGTTTAATTGCGGGAGGTTTTTACGAGCAGTACTTC | CASSLIAGGFYEQYF
TRBD1 | NA | TRBJ2-7 | TRBV19 | TGTGCCAGTAGTGAGGCAGGGGGCTTCTACGAGCAGTACTTC | CASSEAGGFYEQYF
NA | NA | TRBJ1-5 | TRBV19 | TGTGCCAGTAGTATTATCGGGGTCGAGGGTAGCAATCAGCCCCAGCATTTT | CASSIIGVEGSNQPQHF
TRBD1 | NA | TRBJ2-1 | TRBV15 | TGTGCCACCAGCAGAGTGGGCCCGGGACAGGGGAGGGTCAATGAGCAGTTCTTC | CATSRVGPGQGRVNEQFF
TRBD2 | NA | TRBJ2-3 | TRBV10-3 | TGTGCCATCAGTGAGGGGCGGGGGGCCAACACAGATACGCAGTATTTT | CAISEGRGANTDTQYF
NA | NA | TRBJ1-1 | TRBV9 | TGTGCCAGCAGCGCGCAGGGCCCTGAAGCTTTCTTT | CASSAQGPEAFF
NA | NA | TRBJ1-1 | TRBV20-1 | TGCAGTGCTTCCACAGGGTTTTCAGCTTTCTTT | CSASTGFSAFF
NA | NA | TRBJ1-2 | TRBV30 | TGTGCCGGAACGACAGGAGCCTATGGCTACACCTTC | CAGTTGAYGYTF
TRBD2 | NA | TRBJ2-4 | TRBV4-2 | TGTGCCAGCAGCCCCCCTACCGAGGTAGCGGGGGCCAAAAACATTCAGTACTTC | CASSPPTEVAGAKNIQYF
NA | few | TRBJ2-5 | TRBV5-1 | TGCGCCAGCAGCCTGAGCGGTGCGGGGCAAGAGACCCAGTACTTC | CASSLSGAGQETQYF
NA | NA | TRBJ1-4 | TRBV4-3 | TGCGCCAGCAGCTACTACTTGGGAGCAACTAATGAAAAACTGTTTTTT | CASSYYLGATNEKLFF
TRBD1 | NA | TRBJ1-2 | TRBV13 | TGTGCCAGCAGCATGGGATTCGGGGACAGGGAGAATCATGGCTACACCTTC | CASSMGFGDRENHGYTF
NA | once | TRBJ1-6 | TRBV3-1/TRBV3-2 | TGTGCCAGCAGCCAGAGGGGCGCGGGGTATAATTCACCCCTCCACTTT | CASSQRGAGYNSPLHF
TRBD2 | NA | TRBJ2-1 | TRBV11-3 | TGTGCCAGCAGTCTCCTGGCGGGGGGGCCATACAATGAGCAGTTCTTC | CASSLLAGGPYNEQFF
NA | NA | TRBJ1-2 | TRBV10-1 | TGCGCCAGCAGCGCGTCCCAGGGTTCTTGGCCCTATGGCTACACCTTC | CASSASQGSWPYGYTF
NA | NA | TRBJ1-1 | TRBV15 | TGTGCCACCAGCAGAGGGGGGGGGCGGCACACTGAAGCTTTCTTT | CATSRGGGRHTEAFF
NA | NA | TRBJ1-1 | TRBV28 | TGTGCCAGCAGTTACGCTATGAACACTGAAGCTTTCTTT | CASSYAMNTEAFF
TRBD1 | NA | TRBJ1-1 | TRBV30 | TGTGCCTGGGCCGGGGACAGGAGGAACACTGAAGCTTTCTTT | CAWAGDRRNTEAFF
NA | NA | TRBJ1-6 | TRBV11-3 | TGTGCCAGCAGCTTAGACTCTATACCCCTCCACTTT | CASSLDSIPLHF
TRBD2 | NA | TRBJ2-3 | TRBV11-3 | TGTGCCAGCAGCCTCGGGACTAGCGGGGAAGCAGATACGCAGTATTTT | CASSLGTSGEADTQYF
NA | NA | TRBJ1-1 | TRBV5-4 | TGTGCCAGCAGCTTGAGGCGGACTGAAGCTTTCTTT | CASSLRRTEAFF
TRBD1 | once | TRBJ1-4 | TRBV28 | TGTGCCAGCAGTCCACCGGACAGGGCGGGGAAACTGTTTTTT | CASSPPDRAGKLFF
TRBD2 | few | TRBJ2-1 | TRBV7-2 | TGTGCCAGCAGTTATAGTGGCGGGGGAAACAATGAGCAGTTCTTC | CASSYSGGGNNEQFF
NA | NA | TRBJ1-3 | TRBV21-1 | TGTGCCAGCAGCATAGCGGGACAGGGGGTGGGAAACACCATATATTTT | CASSIAGQGVGNTIYF
NA | few | TRBJ1-2 | TRBV5-1 | TGCGCCAGCAGCTTGGACGCCGGGGGCTATGGCTACACCTTC | CASSLDAGGYGYTF
TRBD1 | once | TRBJ1-6 | TRBV6-6 | TGTGCCACACACCGGACAGGGGTGTCACCCCTCCACTTT | CATHRTGVSPLHF
TRBD1 | NA | TRBJ1-5 | TRBV27 | TGTGCCAGCAGCTATTACGGGACAGGTTCGGATCAGCCCCAGCATTTT | CASSYYGTGSDQPQHF
NA | NA | TRBJ1-2 | TRBV7-9 | TGTGCCAGCAGCTTAGCAAGTGCCGGGAATTACCCCTCCGGCTACACCTTC | CASSLASAGNYPSGYTF
TRBD1 | NA | TRBJ1-5 | TRBV7-9 | TGTGCCAGCAGCTTAGCGCCGGGCAGGGGGCAGGATCAGCCCCAGCATTTT | CASSLAPGRGQDQPQHF
NA | NA | TRBJ2-7 | TRBV28 | TGTGCCAGCAGGCCTAGCGAAGAAATCGGCGAGCAGTACTTC | CASRPSEEIGEQYF
NA | NA | TRBJ1-5 | TRBV28 | TGTGCCAGCAGTCGGACAGTTAGCAATCAGCCCCAGCATTTT | CASSRTVSNQPQHF
TRBD1 | NA | TRBJ2-5 | TRBV15 | TGTGCCACCAGCAGACAATCGACAGGGCAAGAGACCCAGTACTTC | CATSRQSTGQETQYF
TRBD1 | once | TRBJ1-1 | TRBV5-4 | TGTGCCAGCAGCTCTCCGCCGGGACAGGGGACACTTGGGGACACTGAAGCTTTCTTT | CASSSPPGQGTLGDTEAFF
NA | NA | TRBJ1-2 | TRBV27 | TGTGCCAGCAGTTTAAATCGGCGGGCGGATGGCTACACCTTC | CASSLNRRADGYTF
TRBD1 | NA | TRBJ1-3 | TRBV7-2 | TGTGCCAGCAGTCCTGAACAGGGGCACCTCTCTGGAAACACCATATATTTT | CASSPEQGHLSGNTIYF
TRBD1 | once | TRBJ1-1 | TRBV5-1 | TGCGCCAGCAGCTCAGGGGGCGGCACTGAAGCTTTCTTT | CASSSGGGTEAFF
TRBD1 | NA | TRBJ1-2 | TRBV27 | TGTGCCAACAGTTTATATGGGACAGGGGGCTTAAACTATGGCTACACCTTC | CANSLYGTGGLNYGYTF
NA | NA | TRBJ1-3 | TRBV5-1 | TGCGCCAGCAAGGACAGCTCCTCTGGAAACACCATATATTTT | CASKDSSSGNTIYF
NA | NA | TRBJ1-1 | TRBV10-3 | TGTGCCCATGGGGGGGGGTCTGAAGCTTTCTTT | CAHGGGSEAFF
NA | NA | TRBJ1-5 | TRBV7-9 | TGTGCCAGCAGCTTATCAGGGCTGGGTCAGCCCCAGCATTTT | CASSLSGLGQPQHF
NA | NA | TRBJ2-5 | TRBV2 | TGTGCCAGCAACGTAAACGGGCAGGGGCAAGAGACCCAGTACTTC | CASNVNGQGQETQYF
NA | few | TRBJ1-1 | TRBV5-1 | TGCGCCAGCAGCTTCTCTATGAACACTGAAGCTTTCTTT | CASSFSMNTEAFF
NA | NA | TRBJ2-7 | TRBV3-1/TRBV3-2 | TGTGCCAGCAGCCACGGTCAGGGGCCCTACGAGCAGTACTTC | CASSHGQGPYEQYF
NA | NA | TRBJ1-2 | TRBV19 | TGTGCCAGTAGCCCAAGGGGGGGTATCGATGGCTACACCTTC | CASSPRGGIDGYTF